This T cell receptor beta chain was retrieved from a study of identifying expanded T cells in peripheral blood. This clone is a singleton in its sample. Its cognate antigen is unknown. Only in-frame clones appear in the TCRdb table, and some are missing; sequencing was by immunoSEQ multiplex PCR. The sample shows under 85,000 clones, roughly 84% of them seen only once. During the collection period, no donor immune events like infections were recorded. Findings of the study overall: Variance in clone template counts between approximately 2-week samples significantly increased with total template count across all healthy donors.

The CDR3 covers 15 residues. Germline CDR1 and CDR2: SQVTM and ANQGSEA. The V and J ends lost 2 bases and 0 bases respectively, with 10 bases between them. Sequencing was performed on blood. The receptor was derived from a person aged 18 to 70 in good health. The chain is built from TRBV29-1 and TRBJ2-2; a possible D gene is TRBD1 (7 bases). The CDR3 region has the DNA TGCAGCGTTGAAACCAGGGGGGCGAACACCGGGGAGCTGTTTTTT. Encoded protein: CSVETRGANTGELFF.